Each of the 21 T cell receptor beta chains below was sequenced from the same sample in a study of identical twins (dated by TCRdb to 2016 to 2017). The library relied on 5' RACE. TCRdb records Illumina HiSeq 2000 as the sequencer. Using fastp at Q25 and MiXCR, TCRdb reprocessed the public reads and kept productive beta chains. CDR3 protein sequences are deduplicated, and each keeps its most common genes and DNA. Across this sample there are roughly 1,500,000 distinct CDR3 sequences, with about 31% seen only once. Roughly 0.3% of the sample is held by the ten biggest clonotypes. Material for sequencing was cord blood. These receptors were collected from a newborn girl in good health.

This chain uses TRBV5-1 with TRBJ2-4; D unclear. The DNA end lines up better with TRBJ2-7; the J call may be wrong. This CDR3 has 15 amino acids. Germline V CDR1 and CDR2: SGHRS, YFSETQ. CDR3 amino acids: CASSLAGPLKYEQYF. CDR3 coding DNA: TGCGCCAGCAGCTTGGCAGGACCCCTGAAGTACGAGCAGTACTTC.

The rearrangement uses TRBV10-3 and TRBJ2-7; the match to TRBD1 covers 11 bases. The CDR3 contains 15 residues. CDR1 is ENHRY, CDR2 SYGVKD, per germline. The V and J ends lost 6 bases and 2 bases, in that order; junction bases with no gene match: 6. CDR3 nucleotides: TGTGCCATCAGCGAGAGGGACAGGGGGACCTACGAGCAGTACTTC. As protein: CAISERDRGTYEQYF.

This clonotype was observed a few times. V is TRBV5-1 and J is TRBJ1-5, with 8 bases fitting TRBD1. V was clipped by 2 bases and J by 6 bases; unmatched bases: 7. Germline V CDR1 and CDR2: SGHRS, YFSETQ. The CDR3 is 15 residues long. CDR3 bases: TGCGCCAGCAGCTTCGGACAGGGAAACGGTCAGCCCCAGCATTTT. It yields the protein CASSFGQGNGQPQHF.

J is TRBJ2-4 and V is TRBV3-1; 9 nucleotides align to TRBD2. The DNA end is a closer match to TRBJ2-7, so the J assignment may be wrong. The germline CDR1 and CDR2 sequences are LGHDT and YNNKEL (reference sequence). This CDR3 region has 15 residues. The CDR3 DNA reads TGTGCCAGCAGCCAAGATTCTAGCGGGACTTCCGAGCAGTACTTC. Translated, it gives CASSQDSSGTSEQYF.

The genes are TRBV6-2 or TRBV6-3 and TRBJ2-3; 8 bases are a match to TRBD2. The CDR3 totals 17 residues. Germline CDR1 MNHEY, CDR2 SVGEGT. The trim removed 5 bases at V and 6 bases at J, leaving 16 bases unmatched. DNA for the CDR3: TGTGCCAGCAGTCCTCCTCTTGAGGGACTAGTCTCGGATACGCAGTATTTT. Translated: CASSPPLEGLVSDTQYF.

This chain connects TRBV20-1 to TRBJ2-1; TRBD2 agrees at 7 bases. The J call may be in error: the DNA end matches TRBJ2-7 better. Germline-derived CDR1 and CDR2 are DFQATT and SNEGSKA (reference sequence). This CDR3 has 14 residues. The CDR3 DNA is TGCAGTGCTAGACGTGGCGGGAGCCACAATGAGCAGTACTTC. It specifies CSARRGGSHNEQYF.

J is TRBJ2-7 and V is TRBV28; D perhaps matches TRBD1 (6 bases). The last part of the DNA fits TRBJ2-4 better; the J call may be wrong. Germline V gene sequence: CDR1 MDHEN, CDR2 SYDVKM. The CDR3 extends over 11 amino acids. The CDR3 nucleotides are TGTGCCAGCAGACAGGGTGGCATTCAGTACTTC. It is translated as CASRQGGIQYF.

This clonotype showed up just a few times. The chain links TRBV7-9 to TRBJ2-3; 8 nucleotides match TRBD1. This CDR3 is built from 14 residues. The germline CDR1 and CDR2 sequences are SEHNR and FQNEAQ (reference sequence). J gave up 3 bases and V 6 bases, and 5 bases lay outside the gene matches. In DNA form, the CDR3 reads TGTGCCAGCAGTCGACAGGGGAAGACAGATACGCAGTATTTT. This translates into CASSRQGKTDTQYF.

The table lists this clonotype with a few counts. The genes are TRBV27 and TRBJ2-5, with D possibly TRBD2 on 5 matching bases. Germline V gene data show CDR1 as MNHEY and CDR2 as SMNVEV (reference sequence). The germline V and J ends were trimmed by 6 bases and 4 bases, with 15 bases remaining between them. This CDR3 has 14 residues. CDR3 DNA sequence: TGTGCCAGCAGCCCCACTAGGAGTGGAGAGACCCAGTACTTC. Translated, it gives CASSPTRSGETQYF.

The gene calls are TRBV7-2 and TRBJ2-7; a weak D match, TRBD1 (6 bases). Germline V gene data show CDR1 as SGHTA and CDR2 as FQGNSA. V lost 7 bases, J lost 2 bases, and 15 bases lay in between. The CDR3 extends over 14 amino acids. The CDR3 loop reads CASTLRGPTYEQYF. The DNA of the CDR3 is TGTGCCAGCACCCTCAGGGGACCAACCTACGAGCAGTACTTC. Combining the CDR3 with reference TRBV7-2 and TRBJ2-7 gives the whole variable domain GAGVSQSPSNKVTEKGKDVELRCDPISGHTALYWYRQSLGQGLEFLIYFQGNSAPDKSGLPSDRFSAERTGGSVSTLTIQRTQQEDSAVYLCASTLRGPTYEQYFGPGTRLTVT.

V and J are TRBV12-3 or TRBV12-4 and TRBJ2-1; no firm D call. CDR3 length: 15 residues. Deletions cut 1 base from V and 5 bases from J, with 12 bases between. The CDR3 nucleotides read TGTGCCAGCAGTTTAGGGCCCCAGGTGGACAATGAGCAGTTCTTC. As protein: CASSLGPQVDNEQFF.

The chain has TRBV2 and TRBJ1-2; no firm D call. Germline V lookup: CDR1 SNHLY, CDR2 FYNNEI. CDR3 length: 13 amino acids. V lost 5 bases and J 3 bases, leaving 10 bases between the germline ends. CDR3 in amino acids: CASSPLPDYGYTF. The CDR3 DNA sequence: TGTGCCAGCAGTCCTCTCCCGGACTATGGCTACACCTTC.

V and J are TRBV6-5 and TRBJ2-4; 7 nucleotides agree with TRBD2. CDR1 and CDR2 from the germline V gene are MNHEY and SVGAGI. Trimming cost V 0 bases and J 3 bases; bases outside gene matches: 8. The CDR3 contains 17 residues. CDR3 region: CASSYSGPRGGKNIQYF. In DNA form, the CDR3 reads TGTGCCAGCAGTTACTCGGGTCCGCGCGGGGGCAAAAACATTCAGTACTTC.

This clonotype has a handful of counts. The rearrangement joins TRBV12-3 or TRBV12-4 to TRBJ2-1; possible D gene TRBD2, 7 bases. The CDR3 runs to 14 residues. Trimming left V 5 bases short and J 8 bases short, with 16 bases between. CDR3 in DNA: TGTGCCAGCAGTCCCCCGGGGGGCAGGTATGAGCAGTTCTTC. Amino acids: CASSPPGGRYEQFF.

V usage is TRBV7-2 and J usage is TRBJ2-3, with TRBD2 matching 13 bases. With V trimmed by 5 bases and J by 6 bases, 14 bases remained unmatched. CDR1 is SGHTA and CDR2 is FQGNSA in the germline V gene. The CDR3 consists of 18 residues. CDR3 bases: TGTGCCAGCAGCCTCAGGACTAGCGGGAGTGGGTACCCGGATACGCAGTATTTT. Protein product: CASSLRTSGSGYPDTQYF.

This clonotype was counted between two and nine times. The chain links TRBV9 to TRBJ1-1, with 11 bases lining up with TRBD1. CDR1 is SGDLS, CDR2 YYNGEE, per germline. This CDR3 is 13 amino acids long. V shed 4 bases, J shed 6 bases, and the junction held 2 bases outside the gene matches. As DNA, the CDR3 is TGTGCCAGCAGCACGGGACAGGGGGCTGAAGCTTTCTTT. The encoded protein is CASSTGQGAEAFF.

This clonotype came up a few times. A read error may account for a junction end that differs from germline. The chain has TRBV6-4 and TRBJ1-5; weak D call: TRBD1 (5 bases). The germline CDR1 and CDR2 sequences are MRHNA and SNTAGT. The length of the CDR3 is 13 residues. The CDR3 region is CANSQGGNQPQHF. CDR3 in DNA: TGTGCCAACAGTCAAGGGGGCAATCAGCCCCAGCATTTT.

This chain uses TRBV30 with TRBJ1-2; a weak D match, TRBD1 (6 bases). Per germline, CDR1 GTSNPN and CDR2 SVGIG (reference sequence). V was clipped by 4 bases and J by 8 bases, with 17 bases between them. This CDR3 is built from 13 residues. This chain's CDR3 is CAWMWGTGLGYTF. The CDR3 DNA is TGTGCCTGGATGTGGGGCACAGGGTTAGGCTACACCTTC. Variable domain in full (rest from reference TRBV30 and TRBJ1-2): SQTIHQWPATLVQPVGSPLSLECTVEGTSNPNLYWYRQAAGRGLQLLFYSVGIGQISSEVPQNLSASRPQDRQFILSSKKLLLSDSGFYLCAWMWGTGLGYTFGSGTRLTVV.

The sample holds a few counts of this clonotype. In DNA form, the CDR3 reads TGTGCCATCGGGGACCCATGGGTCCTAACAGATACGCAGTATTTT. Encoded protein: CAIGDPWVLTDTQYF. The chain recombines TRBV10-3 with TRBJ2-3, with D perhaps being TRBD1 or TRBD2 (5 bases each). Germline V CDR1 and CDR2: ENHRY, SYGVKD. The CDR3 totals 15 residues. V was pared by 8 bases and J by 3 bases, with 18 bases between.

The genes are TRBV28 and TRBJ2-1, with TRBD2 as a possible D gene (6 bases). The CDR3 is 20 residues long. From germline, CDR1 is MDHEN and CDR2 SYDVKM. The V end was cut by 5 bases, the J end by 4 bases, with 30 bases between. In DNA form, the CDR3 reads TGTGCCAGCAGTCCCGGCCGGGGATCGAGCCGGTGGGGACTTTACAATGAGCAGTTCTTC. It specifies CASSPGRGSSRWGLYNEQFF.

The rearrangement joins TRBV12-3 or TRBV12-4 to TRBJ1-4, with D perhaps TRBD1 (6 bases). The V and J ends lost 6 bases and 3 bases respectively, with 11 bases between them. The CDR3 has 14 amino acids. Written as DNA, the CDR3 is TGTGCCAGCAGGGGGGACACAGCTAATGAAAAACTGTTTTTT. It codes for CASRGDTANEKLFF.